This T cell receptor (beta chain) appears in the sequencing data of a study of metastatic and nonmetastatic thyroid tumors. TCRdb redid the clone calls on the PCR reads using MiXCR. The data show 15,000 to 18,000 clones, approximately 23% seen once. CDR3 size: 16 residues. The V gene's germline CDR1 is DFQATT and CDR2 SNEGSKA (reference sequence). V lost 0 bases and J lost 6, with 20 bases in between. All patients reached thyroid surgery having received no treatment beforehand. V usage is TRBV20-1 and J usage is TRBJ1-1; D possibly corresponds to TRBD1 (6 bases). The TCR originated in a female donor with papillary thyroid cancer or a benign thyroid nodule (not recorded which). Some clones in this sample may be carry-over from other donors' samples. The sample consisted of tumor tissue. CDR3 amino acids: CSARDPGGGSYSEAFF. CDR3 bases: TGCAGTGCTAGAGACCCGGGCGGGGGCAGTTATTCTGAAGCTTTCTTT.